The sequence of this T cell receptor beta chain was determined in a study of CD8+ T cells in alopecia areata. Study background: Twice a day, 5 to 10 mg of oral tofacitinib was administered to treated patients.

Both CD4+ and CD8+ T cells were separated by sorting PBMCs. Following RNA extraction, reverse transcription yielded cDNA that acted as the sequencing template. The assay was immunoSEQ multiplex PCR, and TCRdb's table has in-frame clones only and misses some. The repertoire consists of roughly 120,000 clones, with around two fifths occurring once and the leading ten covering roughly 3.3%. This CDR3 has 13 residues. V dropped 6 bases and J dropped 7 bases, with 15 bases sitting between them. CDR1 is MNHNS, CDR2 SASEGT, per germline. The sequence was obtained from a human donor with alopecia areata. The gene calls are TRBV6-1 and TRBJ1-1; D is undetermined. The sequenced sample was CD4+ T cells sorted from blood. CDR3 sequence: CASRLVSAFEAFF. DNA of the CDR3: TGTGCCAGCAGACTCGTGTCAGCGTTTGAAGCTTTCTTT.